A selection of T cell receptor beta chains follows, all from one sample in a study of blood T cell repertoires in COVID-19. Some clones are missing from TCRdb's copy, which holds only in-frame ones; the method was immunoSEQ multiplex PCR. The sample shows more than 250,000 clones, approximately 90% of them seen only once. Sequenced input: peripheral blood. The receptors were sampled from a man between 18 and 35 years old with active or convalescent COVID-19. Both conserved end residues are part of each CDR3. D genes are given only for firm matches. Clone size appears in some rows only: once, few, many, or a class for an expanded clone.

v_gene	d_gene	abundance	j_gene	CDR3nt	CDR3aa
TRBV18	NA	NA	TRBJ1-6	TGTGCCAGCTCACCAGGGGCAGGGAATTCACCCCTCCACTTT	CASSPGAGNSPLHF
TRBV25-1	TRBD1	NA	TRBJ1-1	TGTGCCAGCAGTGAATTCTCGACAGGGGGTGCTTTCTTT	CASSEFSTGGAFF
TRBV18	NA	NA	TRBJ1-1	TGTGCCAGCTCACCACAGGGGAGGGCTGAAGCTTTCTTT	CASSPQGRAEAFF
TRBV29-1	NA	once	TRBJ2-7	TGCAGCGGTGGGACTTCCTACGAGCAGTACTTC	CSGGTSYEQYF
TRBV14	NA	NA	TRBJ2-7	TGTGCCAGCAGCCAAGGGCAGGGGCTCTCCTACGAGCAGTACTTC	CASSQGQGLSYEQYF
TRBV9	TRBD1	NA	TRBJ1-4	TGTGCCAGCAGCGTAGGGACAGGTGAAAAACTGTTTTTT	CASSVGTGEKLFF
TRBV2	NA	NA	TRBJ2-7	TGTGCCAGCAAGGAGGAGGCGCCCTCCTACGAGCAGTACTTC	CASKEEAPSYEQYF
TRBV24-1	NA	few	TRBJ1-2	TGTGCCGTTCGTGACAGTAACTCGAAAGGCTACACCTTC	CAVRDSNSKGYTF
TRBV5-1	NA	NA	TRBJ2-4	TGCGCCAGCAGTGGGCGCATTGGTAGACACTTC	CASSGRIGRHF
TRBV19	NA	NA	TRBJ1-1	TGTGCCAGTAGTATGTGGGGGGTTGAAGCTTTCTTT	CASSMWGVEAFF
TRBV7-8	TRBD1	once	TRBJ2-2	TGTGCCAGCAGCTTACTCGGGACAGGGACCCCTCTTAACACCGGGGAGCTGTTTTTT	CASSLLGTGTPLNTGELFF
TRBV5-4	TRBD1	NA	TRBJ2-3	TGTGCCAGCAGCTTGGACGGACAGGGGGTGCCAGATACGCAGTATTTT	CASSLDGQGVPDTQYF
TRBV29-1	TRBD2	NA	TRBJ2-1	TGCAGCGTACGGGACTACCCAGGGCGAGATGAGCAGTTCTTC	CSVRDYPGRDEQFF
TRBV5-1	TRBD2	NA	TRBJ2-2	TGCGCCAGCAGCTCAAGCGGGACGGGCGGACCCGGGGAGCTGTTTTTT	CASSSSGTGGPGELFF
TRBV5-6	NA	NA	TRBJ1-2	TGTGCCAGCAGCTTAGGGAGGGCTATGACCGGCTACACCTTC	CASSLGRAMTGYTF
TRBV4-1	TRBD2	NA	TRBJ2-5	TGCGCCAGCAGCCAACTAGCGGGATTCGGGGAGACCCAGTACTTC	CASSQLAGFGETQYF
TRBV30	TRBD2	once	TRBJ2-3	TGTGCCTGGAGTAGGGGACTAGCGGGAGAAACAACAGATACGCAGTATTTT	CAWSRGLAGETTDTQYF
TRBV6-5	TRBD1	NA	TRBJ1-6	TGTGCCAGCACCACCAGGACGGCAGGGGGGCCCCTCCACTTT	CASTTRTAGGPLHF
TRBV28	NA	NA	TRBJ1-2	TGTGCCAGCAGTTGGAGGGGTTCATACGGCTACACCTTC	CASSWRGSYGYTF
TRBV5-1	NA	NA	TRBJ2-5	TGCGCCAGCAGCTTAGGGGGGGAAGAGACCCAGTACTTC	CASSLGGEETQYF
TRBV9	NA	NA	TRBJ1-5	TGTGCCAGCAGGGTCTTGGGCCGTGGGGGCCTTAGCAATCAGCCCCAGCATTTT	CASRVLGRGGLSNQPQHF
TRBV6-5	NA	NA	TRBJ2-7	TGTGCCAGCAGCACCGACCGACAGATCTCCTACGAGCAGTACTTC	CASSTDRQISYEQYF
TRBV3-1/TRBV3-2	NA	NA	TRBJ1-2	TGTGCCAGCAGCCCCACGGGGGAGCAGGGTGGCTACACCTTC	CASSPTGEQGGYTF
TRBV24-1	TRBD2	NA	TRBJ2-2	TGTGCCACCAGTCCCCTAGCGGGGGGCGACACCGGGGAGCTGTTTTTT	CATSPLAGGDTGELFF
TRBV7-2	TRBD2	few	TRBJ2-1	TGTGCCAGCAGCCCTCGTTTGACGCGGGGGGAGCAGTTCTTC	CASSPRLTRGEQFF
TRBV5-1	NA	NA	TRBJ2-3	TGCGCCAGCAGCTTGGTTCCAGGGCGCACAGATACGCAGTATTTT	CASSLVPGRTDTQYF
TRBV24-1	TRBD1	NA	TRBJ2-3	TGTGCCACCAGTGATCGGACAGGGGGCAGGGATACGCAGTATTTT	CATSDRTGGRDTQYF
TRBV5-1	NA	NA	TRBJ2-4	TGCGCCAGCAGCTTGGGCGCCGGTTCCATTCAGTACTTC	CASSLGAGSIQYF
TRBV4-3	TRBD2	NA	TRBJ2-7	TGCGCCAGCAGCCAAGATCTAGGACTAGCGGACTACGAGCAGTACTTC	CASSQDLGLADYEQYF
TRBV20-1	TRBD2	NA	TRBJ2-3	TGCAGTGCTAGTGGGGGACTAGCGGGGCTAGGAGATACGCAGTATTTT	CSASGGLAGLGDTQYF
TRBV9	TRBD1	NA	TRBJ2-7	TGTGCCAGCAGCGTAGAGGGACAGGGCTCCTACGAGCAGTACTTC	CASSVEGQGSYEQYF
TRBV19	NA	NA	TRBJ2-2	TGTGCCAGTAGCAAACAACCGAACACCGGGGAGCTGTTTTTT	CASSKQPNTGELFF
TRBV3-1/TRBV3-2	NA	NA	TRBJ1-6	TGTGCCAGCAGCCAAGATGGCGAGGTGGGTTCACCCCTCCACTTT	CASSQDGEVGSPLHF
TRBV5-4	NA	few	TRBJ1-3	TGTGCCAGCAGCTTGTGGGCAGACTCTGGAAACACCATATATTTT	CASSLWADSGNTIYF